Below, 12 T cell receptor beta chains from the same sample are listed, as sequenced in a study of Graves' ophthalmopathy and Graves' hyperthyroidism. The study amplified TCR beta CDR3 regions using RNA transcripts. Second-round multiplex PCR followed a first-round RT-PCR using HTBI primers. TCRdb reprocessed the multiplex PCR reads via MiXCR and lists one record per CDR3 protein. The sample contains about 210,000 distinct CDR3 sequences, around 28% of which appear only once. The sequencing sample was made of peripheral blood. Source of these receptors: a man aged 50-60 years with Graves' ophthalmopathy.

Many counts were recorded for this clonotype. The gene calls are TRBV5-1 and TRBJ2-5, with D uncertain. The CDR3 is 15 residues long. The V end lost 0 bases, the J end lost 3 bases, and 12 bases lay between the germline ends. Germline values: CDR1 SGHRS, CDR2 YFSETQ. The CDR3 DNA reads TGCGCCAGCAGCTTGGACGGTCGCCCTGAAGAGACCCAGTACTTC. It specifies CASSLDGRPEETQYF.

This clonotype was seen ten or more times. This sequence joins TRBV11-1 and TRBJ1-1, with D tentatively TRBD1 (6 bases). The CDR3 is 15 amino acids. Trimming shortened V by 6 bases and J by 0 bases, and 14 bases separated the two germline ends. The germline CDR1 and CDR2 sequences are SGHAT and FQDESV (reference sequence). The CDR3 bases are TGTGCCAGCAGTTTCGCGGGACACTTGAACACTGAAGCTTTCTTT. This gives the protein CASSFAGHLNTEAFF.

This clonotype was counted many times. V is TRBV6-5 and J is TRBJ2-7, with D perhaps TRBD1 (5 bases). The CDR3 covers 12 residues. The V end was cut by 5 bases, the J end by 6 bases, with 11 bases between. Germline values: CDR1 MNHEY, CDR2 SVGAGI. CDR3 loop: CASSIEGVEQYF. The CDR3 nucleotides are TGTGCCAGCAGTATCGAAGGGGTCGAGCAGTACTTC.

This clonotype was recorded at least ten times. The J gene is TRBJ2-6, the V gene TRBV12-3 or TRBV12-4; TRBD2 might be the D (5 bases). There are 16 residues in the CDR3. Deletions cut 7 bases from V and 4 bases from J, with 17 bases between. CDR3 nucleotide sequence: TGTGCCAGCAACCTTGGGAGCTCTCTGGGGGCCAACGTCCTGACTTTC. Residues: CASNLGSSLGANVLTF.

This clonotype was seen at least ten times. V usage is TRBV28 and J usage is TRBJ1-6; 8 bases are a match to TRBD1. The CDR3 runs to 15 residues. Germline V lookup: CDR1 MDHEN, CDR2 SYDVKM. Trimming cost V 2 bases and J 10 bases; bases outside gene matches: 7. The CDR3 loop is CASSLLTGVRSPLHF. DNA for the CDR3: TGTGCCAGCAGTTTACTGACAGGGGTGAGGTCACCCCTCCACTTT.

The chain uses TRBV6-2 or TRBV6-3 and TRBJ1-1, with D perhaps TRBD1 (5 bases). Trimming cost V 6 bases and J 1 base, with 15 bases left between them. Germline CDR1 reads MNHEY; CDR2 reads SVGEGT. The CDR3 length is 15 residues. The chain's CDR3 is CASSARAEGNTEAFF. CDR3 nucleotide sequence: TGTGCCAGCAGCGCCAGGGCGGAGGGGAACACTGAAGCTTTCTTT.

This chain's CDR3 is CASSLVGDFSGNTIYF. The CDR3 DNA reads as TGTGCCAGCAGTTTAGTTGGGGATTTCTCTGGAAACACCATATATTTT. V usage is TRBV12-3 or TRBV12-4 and J usage is TRBJ1-3; D not resolved. V was pared by 1 base and J by 0 bases, with 10 bases between. CDR3 size: 16 residues.

This clonotype was counted many times. CDR3 sequence: CAISEGGRSGEQYF. The CDR3 DNA reads TGTGCCATCAGTGAGGGCGGCCGCTCGGGGGAGCAGTACTTC. The chain links TRBV10-3 to TRBJ2-7; tentatively, D is TRBD2 (5 bases). Germline CDR1 and CDR2: ENHRY and SYGVKD. The CDR3 is 14 residues long. V lost 2 bases and J lost 7, with 15 bases in between.

This clonotype was detected ten times or more. The chain carries TRBV12-3 or TRBV12-4 and TRBJ2-5, with 13 nucleotides matching TRBD2. CDR3 length equals 15 residues. The trim removed 5 bases at V and 5 bases at J, leaving 5 bases unmatched. The chain's CDR3 is CASSPGLAGVETQYF. The CDR3 nucleotides read TGTGCCAGCAGTCCAGGACTAGCGGGAGTGGAGACCCAGTACTTC.

The chain carries TRBV15 and TRBJ1-2, with a possible D match to TRBD1 (5 bases). This CDR3 is built from 15 residues. Trimming removed 0 bases from V and 3 bases from J, with 11 bases in between. The V gene's germline CDR1 is LNHNV and CDR2 YYDKDF (reference sequence). The CDR3 DNA is TGTGCCACCAGCAGAGATGACAGACCCTACTATGGCTACACCTTC. Residues: CATSRDDRPYYGYTF. Together with reference TRBV15 and TRBJ1-2, the CDR3 gives the full variable domain: DAMVIQNPRYQVTQFGKPVTLSCSQTLNHNVMYWYQQKSSQAPKLLFHYYDKDFNNEADTPDNFQSRRPNTSFCFLDIRSPGLGDTAMYLCATSRDDRPYYGYTFGSGTRLTVV.

The sample holds many counts of this clonotype. The J gene is TRBJ1-1, the V gene TRBV11-1; 8 bases map to TRBD1. The ends lost 5 bases at V and 6 bases at J; junction bases unmatched: 11. The CDR3 totals 15 residues. The germline CDR1 and CDR2 sequences are SGHAT and FQDESV (reference sequence). CDR3 coding DNA: TGTGCCAGCAGCCCAACCGGGACAGGCCTCCCTGAAGCTTTCTTT. Translation gives CASSPTGTGLPEAFF.

This clonotype was recorded only once. The V and J genes are TRBV12-3 or TRBV12-4 and TRBJ1-6, with TRBD1 as a possible D gene (5 bases). Trimming left V 3 bases short and J 8 bases short, with 8 bases between. This CDR3 is 13 amino acids long. Written as DNA, the CDR3 is TGTGCCAGCAGTTTGGAGACAGATTCACCCCTCCACTTT. It translates to CASSLETDSPLHF.